The TCR beta chain under discussion was sequenced for a study of OX40 agonist ivuxolimab in advanced cancers. Overall study context: A partial response was reached by three patients: one with hepatocellular carcinoma and two with cutaneous melanoma.

The V end was cut by 2 bases, the J end by 5 bases, with 9 bases between. The CDR3 sequence is 13 residues long. Germline loops: CDR1 SGHVS, CDR2 FQNEAQ. Sequencing used immunoSEQ multiplex PCR; TCRdb keeps in-frame clones, though not all of them. This table has tens of thousands of clones, about nine tenths appearing once. The sample was CD4+ or CD8+ T cells sorted from blood, taken in a trial of the OX40 agonist ivuxolimab. The gene calls are TRBV7-8 and TRBJ2-5; D might be TRBD1 (6 bases). This sequence originates from an adult with an advanced solid tumor such as melanoma, head and neck, liver or kidney cancer. CDR3 residues: CASSLIQGETQYF. The CDR3 DNA is TGTGCCAGCAGCTTAATTCAGGGGGAGACCCAGTACTTC.